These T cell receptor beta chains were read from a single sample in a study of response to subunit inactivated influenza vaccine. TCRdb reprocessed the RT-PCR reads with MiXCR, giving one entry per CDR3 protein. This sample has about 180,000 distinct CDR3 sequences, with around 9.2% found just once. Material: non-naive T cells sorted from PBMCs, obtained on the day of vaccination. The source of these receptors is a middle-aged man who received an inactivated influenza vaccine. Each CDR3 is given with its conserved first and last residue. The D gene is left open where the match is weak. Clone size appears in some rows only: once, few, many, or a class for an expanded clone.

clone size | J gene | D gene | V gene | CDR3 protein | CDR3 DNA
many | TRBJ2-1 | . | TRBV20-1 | CSAERYNEQFF | TGCAGTGCTGAAAGATACAATGAGCAGTTCTTC
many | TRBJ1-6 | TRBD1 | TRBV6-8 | CASSDSGTDGPNSPLHF | TGTGCCAGCAGTGATTCCGGGACAGATGGGCCTAATTCACCCCTCCACTTT
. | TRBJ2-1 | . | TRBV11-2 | CASSLAVSDEQFF | TGTGCCAGCAGCCTCGCAGTTAGTGACGAGCAGTTCTTC
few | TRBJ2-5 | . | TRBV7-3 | CASSLRPRGRGETQYF | TGTGCCAGCAGCTTAAGGCCCCGCGGCCGAGGGGAGACCCAGTACTTC
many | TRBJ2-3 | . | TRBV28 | CASSLGGWWNVSTDTQYF | TGTGCCAGCAGTTTAGGCGGTTGGTGGAACGTTAGCACAGATACGCAGTATTTT
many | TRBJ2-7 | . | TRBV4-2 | CASSQSSSYEQYF | TGTGCCAGCAGCCAGTCGAGCTCCTACGAGCAGTACTTC
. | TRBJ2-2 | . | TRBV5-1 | CATRTPGKNTGELFF | TGCGCCACCAGAACCCCGGGCAAAAACACCGGGGAGCTGTTTTTT
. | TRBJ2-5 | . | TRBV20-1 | CSARVMETQYF | TGCAGTGCTAGAGTAATGGAGACCCAGTACTTC
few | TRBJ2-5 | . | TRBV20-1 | CSASRADQETQYF | TGCAGTGCTTCCCGGGCGGACCAAGAGACCCAGTACTTC
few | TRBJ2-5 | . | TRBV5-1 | CASSLGAPQETQYF | TGCGCCAGCAGCCTTGGGGCCCCTCAAGAGACCCAGTACTTC
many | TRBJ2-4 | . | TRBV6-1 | CASSERTATKNIQYF | TGTGCCAGCAGTGAGAGGACAGCTACCAAAAACATTCAGTACTTC
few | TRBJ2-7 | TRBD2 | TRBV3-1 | CASRAERGAQYF | TGTGCCAGCAGAGCTGAGCGGGGTGCGCAGTACTTC
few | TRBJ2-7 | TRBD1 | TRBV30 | CAWRRDRALSYEQYF | TGTGCCTGGAGGAGAGACAGGGCCCTCTCCTACGAGCAGTACTTC
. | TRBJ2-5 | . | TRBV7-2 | CASSLEAAGPQYF | TGTGCCAGCAGCTTAGAAGCGGCCGGGCCCCAGTACTTC
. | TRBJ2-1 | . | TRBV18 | CASGKQGVENEQFF | TGTGCCAGCGGGAAACAGGGTGTGGAGAATGAGCAGTTCTTC
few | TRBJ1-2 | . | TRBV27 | CASSLSGGSRGYTF | TGTGCCAGCAGTTTATCCGGGGGGTCACGGGGCTACACCTTC
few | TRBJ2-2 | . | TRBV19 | CASTYGRLTNTGELFF | TGTGCCAGTACCTACGGAAGACTGACGAACACCGGGGAGCTGTTTTTT
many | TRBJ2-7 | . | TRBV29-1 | CSVLATPRDGSSYEQYF | TGCAGCGTTTTAGCTACCCCCCGTGACGGAAGCTCCTACGAGCAGTACTTC
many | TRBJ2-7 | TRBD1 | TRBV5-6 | CASTKQGAVEQYF | TGTGCCAGTACCAAACAGGGGGCGGTCGAGCAGTACTTC
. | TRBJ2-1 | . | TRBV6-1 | CASRARPVASNEQFF | TGTGCCAGCAGAGCGAGACCGGTAGCGAGCAATGAGCAGTTCTTC